The TCR beta chain under discussion was sequenced for a study of identical twins. V was clipped by 2 bases and J by 4 bases, with 13 bases between them. The CDR3 contains 14 residues. The germline gives CDR1 SGHRS, CDR2 YFSETQ. This clonotype appeared many times. TCRdb passed the 5' RACE reads through MiXCR, listing each CDR3 protein once. The sample has 1.5 million to 2 million distinct CDR3 sequences; roughly 35% are singletons. The chain couples TRBV5-1 to TRBJ2-7; TRBD2 is a possible D gene (6 bases). This clonotype was sampled from a newborn girl in good health. What was sequenced was cord blood. CDR3 sequence: CASSLVPGDYEQYF. In DNA, the CDR3 is TGCGCCAGCAGCTTAGTTCCGGGGGATTACGAGCAGTACTTC. The full variable domain, its missing parts supplied by reference TRBV5-1 and TRBJ2-7, is KAGVTQTPRYLIKTRGQQVTLSCSPISGHRSVSWYQQTPGQGLQFLFEYFSETQRNKGNFPGRFSGRQFSNSRSEMNVSTLELGDSALYLCASSLVPGDYEQYFGPGTRLTVT.